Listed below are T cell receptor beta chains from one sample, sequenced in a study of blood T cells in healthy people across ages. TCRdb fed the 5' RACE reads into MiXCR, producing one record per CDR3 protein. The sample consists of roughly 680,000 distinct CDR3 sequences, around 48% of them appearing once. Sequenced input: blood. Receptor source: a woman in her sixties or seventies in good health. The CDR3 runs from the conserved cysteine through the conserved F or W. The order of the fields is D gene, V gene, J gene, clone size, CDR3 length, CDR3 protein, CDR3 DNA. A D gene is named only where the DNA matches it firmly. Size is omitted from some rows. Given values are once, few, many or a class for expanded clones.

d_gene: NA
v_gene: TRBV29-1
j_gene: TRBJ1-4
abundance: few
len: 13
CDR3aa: CSVARGSNEKLFF
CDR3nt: TGCAGCGTAGCCCGGGGGAGTAATGAAAAACTGTTTTTT

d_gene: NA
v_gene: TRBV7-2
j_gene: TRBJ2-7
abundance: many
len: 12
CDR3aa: CASSSTFYEQYF
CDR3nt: TGTGCCAGCAGCTCGACGTTTTACGAGCAGTACTTC

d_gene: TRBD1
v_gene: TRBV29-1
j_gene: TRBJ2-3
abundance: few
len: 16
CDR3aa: CSVEGTGYTSTDTQYF
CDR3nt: TGCAGCGTTGAGGGGACAGGGTATACTAGCACAGATACGCAGTATTTT

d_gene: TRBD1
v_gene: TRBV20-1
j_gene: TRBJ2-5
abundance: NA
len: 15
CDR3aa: CSVKNDRGFRETQYF
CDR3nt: TGCAGTGTGAAAAACGACAGGGGTTTTCGAGAGACCCAGTACTTC

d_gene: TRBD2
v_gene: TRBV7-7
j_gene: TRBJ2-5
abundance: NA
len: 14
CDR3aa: CASSSAGGAKTQYF
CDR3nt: TGTGCCAGCAGCTCAGCGGGAGGAGCAAAGACCCAGTACTTC

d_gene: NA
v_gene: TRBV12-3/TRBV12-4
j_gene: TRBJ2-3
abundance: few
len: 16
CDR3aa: CASSPSSRVSADTQYF
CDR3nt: TGTGCCAGCAGCCCATCAAGCAGAGTGAGCGCAGATACGCAGTATTTT

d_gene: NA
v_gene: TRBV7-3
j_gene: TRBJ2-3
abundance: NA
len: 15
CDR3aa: CASSLLLGRGDTQYF
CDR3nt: TGTGCCAGCAGCCTTCTCTTAGGAAGGGGAGATACGCAGTATTTT

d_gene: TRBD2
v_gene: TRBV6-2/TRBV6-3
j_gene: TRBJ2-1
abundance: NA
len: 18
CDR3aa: CASRTTSGRVSRNNEQFF
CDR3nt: TGTGCCAGCAGAACGACTAGCGGGAGGGTCAGTCGGAACAATGAGCAGTTCTTC

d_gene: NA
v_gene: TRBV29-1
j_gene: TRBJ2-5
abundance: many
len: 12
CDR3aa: CSGSGPPPTQYF
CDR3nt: TGCAGCGGATCCGGGCCCCCACCGACCCAGTACTTC

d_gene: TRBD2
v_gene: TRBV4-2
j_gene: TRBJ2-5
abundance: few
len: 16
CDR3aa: CASSQDGTKVVETQYF
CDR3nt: TGTGCCAGCAGCCAAGACGGGACTAAGGTGGTAGAGACCCAGTACTTC

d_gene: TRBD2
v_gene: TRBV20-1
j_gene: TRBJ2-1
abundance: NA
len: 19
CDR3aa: CSARAPSFSGRAGGNEQFF
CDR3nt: TGCAGTGCTAGAGCCCCCAGTTTTAGCGGGAGGGCGGGGGGAAATGAGCAGTTCTTC

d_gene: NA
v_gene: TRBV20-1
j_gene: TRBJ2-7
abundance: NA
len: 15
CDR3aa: CSANPSRGLSYEQYF
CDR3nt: TGCAGTGCTAACCCCAGCAGGGGACTTTCCTACGAGCAGTACTTC

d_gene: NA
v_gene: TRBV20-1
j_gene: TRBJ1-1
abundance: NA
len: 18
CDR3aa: CSARVDGDFWDANTEAFF
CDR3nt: TGCAGTGCTAGAGTGGACGGGGATTTCTGGGATGCGAACACTGAAGCTTTCTTT

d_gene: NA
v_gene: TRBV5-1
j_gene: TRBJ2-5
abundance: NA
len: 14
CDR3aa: CASSLTASEGTQYF
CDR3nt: TGCGCCAGCAGCTTGACGGCTAGCGAGGGGACCCAGTACTTC

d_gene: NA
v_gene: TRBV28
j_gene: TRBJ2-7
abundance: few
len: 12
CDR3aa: CASKPGGFEQYF
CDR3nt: TGTGCCAGCAAGCCGGGGGGCTTCGAGCAGTACTTC

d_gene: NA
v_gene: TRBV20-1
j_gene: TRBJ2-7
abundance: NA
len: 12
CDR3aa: CSADPDPYEQYF
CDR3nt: TGCAGTGCTGATCCTGATCCCTACGAGCAGTACTTC

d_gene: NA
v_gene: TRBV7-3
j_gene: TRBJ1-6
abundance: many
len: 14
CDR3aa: CASSLLESNSPLHF
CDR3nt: TGTGCCAGCAGCTTACTTGAGTCGAATTCACCCCTCCACTTT

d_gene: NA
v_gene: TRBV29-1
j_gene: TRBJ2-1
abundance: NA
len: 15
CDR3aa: CSVRGTRGAPNEQFF
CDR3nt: TGCAGCGTGAGGGGTACGAGGGGCGCCCCCAATGAGCAGTTCTTC

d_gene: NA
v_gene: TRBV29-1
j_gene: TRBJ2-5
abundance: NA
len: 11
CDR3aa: CSVVVLETQYF
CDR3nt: TGCAGCGTTGTTGTTTTGGAGACCCAGTACTTC

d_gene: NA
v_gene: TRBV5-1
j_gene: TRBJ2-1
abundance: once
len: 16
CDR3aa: CASSHRDPTRSNEQFF
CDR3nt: TGCGCCAGCAGCCACCGGGACCCTACGCGGTCGAATGAGCAGTTCTTC

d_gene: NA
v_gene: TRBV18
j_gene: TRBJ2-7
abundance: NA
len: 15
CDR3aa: CASSYTRDTTYEQYF
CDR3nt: TGTGCCAGCTCATACACCCGGGACACTACCTACGAGCAGTACTTC

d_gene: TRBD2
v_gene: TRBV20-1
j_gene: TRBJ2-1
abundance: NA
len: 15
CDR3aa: CSARDQVAGVHEQFF
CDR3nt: TGCAGTGCTAGAGATCAAGTAGCGGGAGTCCATGAGCAGTTCTTC

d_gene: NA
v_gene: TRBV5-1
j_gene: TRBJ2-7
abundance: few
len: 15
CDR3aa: CASSEQVINSYEQYF
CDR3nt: TGCGCCAGCAGCGAACAGGTTATCAACTCCTACGAGCAGTACTTC

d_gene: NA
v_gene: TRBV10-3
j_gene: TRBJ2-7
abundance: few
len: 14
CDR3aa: CAIRRDGVSYEQYF
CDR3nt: TGTGCCATCAGAAGAGACGGGGTCTCCTACGAGCAGTACTTC

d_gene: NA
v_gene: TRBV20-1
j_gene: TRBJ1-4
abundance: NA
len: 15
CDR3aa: CSARDQTRLGEKLFF
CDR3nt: TGCAGTGCTAGAGATCAGACCCGGTTGGGTGAAAAACTGTTTTTT

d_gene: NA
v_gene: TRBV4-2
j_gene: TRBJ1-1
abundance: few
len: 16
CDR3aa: CASSQGAGAMNTEAFF
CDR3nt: TGTGCCAGCAGCCAAGGGGCCGGGGCAATGAACACTGAAGCTTTCTTT

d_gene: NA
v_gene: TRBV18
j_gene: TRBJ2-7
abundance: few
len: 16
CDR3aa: CASSPPSGTTTYEQYF
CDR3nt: TGTGCCAGCTCACCGCCGTCAGGGACAACAACCTACGAGCAGTACTTC

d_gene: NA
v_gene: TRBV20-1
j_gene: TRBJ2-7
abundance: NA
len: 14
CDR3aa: CSARTSVGPDEQYF
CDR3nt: TGCAGTGCTAGAACTTCGGTGGGGCCTGACGAGCAGTACTTC

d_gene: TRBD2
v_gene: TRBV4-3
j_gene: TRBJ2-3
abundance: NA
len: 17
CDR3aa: CASSQDTAGASTDTRYF
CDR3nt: TGCGCCAGCAGCCAAGATACAGCGGGAGCTTCTACAGATACGCGGTATTTT

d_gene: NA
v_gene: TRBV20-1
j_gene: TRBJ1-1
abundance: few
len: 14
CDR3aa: CSASAFQGGTEAFF
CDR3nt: TGCAGTGCTAGCGCCTTCCAGGGAGGGACTGAAGCTTTCTTT

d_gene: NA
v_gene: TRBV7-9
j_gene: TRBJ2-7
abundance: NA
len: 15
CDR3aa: CASSPSLPFAYEQYF
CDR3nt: TGTGCCAGCAGCCCCTCTCTTCCTTTTGCCTACGAGCAGTACTTC

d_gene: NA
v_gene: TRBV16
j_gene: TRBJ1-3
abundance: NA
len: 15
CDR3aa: CASSQSRVSGNTIYF
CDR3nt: TGTGCCAGCAGCCAATCGCGGGTTTCTGGAAACACCATATATTTT

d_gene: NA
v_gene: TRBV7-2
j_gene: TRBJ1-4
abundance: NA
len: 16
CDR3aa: CASSLVTSGRREKLFF
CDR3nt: TGTGCCAGCAGCTTAGTAACGTCGGGGAGAAGAGAGAAACTGTTTTTT

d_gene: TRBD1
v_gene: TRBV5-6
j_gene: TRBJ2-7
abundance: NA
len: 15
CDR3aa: CASSSSGTGPYEQYF
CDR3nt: TGTGCCAGCAGCTCCTCCGGGACAGGCCCCTACGAGCAGTACTTC

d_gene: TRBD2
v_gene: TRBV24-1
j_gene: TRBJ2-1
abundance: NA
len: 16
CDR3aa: CATSDLGLAGVEEQFF
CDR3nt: TGTGCCACCAGTGATTTAGGTCTAGCGGGAGTCGAAGAGCAGTTCTTC

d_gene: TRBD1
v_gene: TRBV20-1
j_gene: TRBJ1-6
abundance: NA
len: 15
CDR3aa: CSASGQGTRNSPLHF
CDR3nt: TGCAGTGCTAGCGGACAGGGGACTAGGAATTCACCCCTCCACTTT

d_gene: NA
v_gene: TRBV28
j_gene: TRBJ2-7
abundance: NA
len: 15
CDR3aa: CASSFPARGWYEQYF
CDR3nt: TGTGCCAGCAGTTTTCCGGCGAGAGGATGGTACGAGCAGTACTTC

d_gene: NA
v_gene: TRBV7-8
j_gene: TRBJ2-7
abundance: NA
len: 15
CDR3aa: CASSPWGAPAYEQYF
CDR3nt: TGTGCCAGCAGCCCATGGGGGGCGCCGGCCTACGAGCAGTACTTC

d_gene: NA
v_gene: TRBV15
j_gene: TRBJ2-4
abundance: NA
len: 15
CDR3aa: CATSLPGGVKNIQYF
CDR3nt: TGTGCCACCAGCCTCCCAGGGGGGGTCAAAAACATTCAGTACTTC

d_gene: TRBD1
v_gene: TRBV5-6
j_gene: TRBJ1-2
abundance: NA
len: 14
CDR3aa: CASSLQGILYGYTF
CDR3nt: TGTGCCAGCAGCCTACAGGGGATCCTCTATGGCTACACCTTC

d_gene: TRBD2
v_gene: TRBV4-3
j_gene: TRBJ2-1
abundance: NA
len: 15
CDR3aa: CASSYTSGRTNEQFF
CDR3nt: TGCGCCAGCAGCTATACTAGCGGGAGGACTAATGAGCAGTTCTTC

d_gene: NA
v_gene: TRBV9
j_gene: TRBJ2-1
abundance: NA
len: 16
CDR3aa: CASSVGGDMLYNEQFF
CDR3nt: TGTGCCAGCAGCGTAGGGGGGGACATGTTATACAATGAGCAGTTCTTC

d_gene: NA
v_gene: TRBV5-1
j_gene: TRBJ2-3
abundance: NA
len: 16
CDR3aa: CASSLEGRAQSDTQYF
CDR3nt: TGCGCCAGCAGCTTGGAGGGCCGTGCGCAATCAGATACGCAGTATTTT